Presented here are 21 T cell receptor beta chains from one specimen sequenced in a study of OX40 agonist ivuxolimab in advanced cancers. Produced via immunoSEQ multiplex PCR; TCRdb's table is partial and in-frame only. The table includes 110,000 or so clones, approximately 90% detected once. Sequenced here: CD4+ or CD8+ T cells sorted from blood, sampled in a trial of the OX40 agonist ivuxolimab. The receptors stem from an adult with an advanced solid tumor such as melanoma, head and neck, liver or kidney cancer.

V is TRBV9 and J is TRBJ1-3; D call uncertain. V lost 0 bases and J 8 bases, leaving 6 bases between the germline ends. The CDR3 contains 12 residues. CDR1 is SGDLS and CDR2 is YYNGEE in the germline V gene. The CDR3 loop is CASSVERDTIYF. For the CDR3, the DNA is TGTGCCAGCAGCGTAGAAAGGGACACCATATATTTT.

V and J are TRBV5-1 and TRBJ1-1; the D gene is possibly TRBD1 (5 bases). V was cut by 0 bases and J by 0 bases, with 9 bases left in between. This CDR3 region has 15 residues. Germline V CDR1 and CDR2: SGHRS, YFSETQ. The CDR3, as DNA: TGCGCCAGCAGCTTGGAAAGGGGAGTGAACACTGAAGCTTTCTTT. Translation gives CASSLERGVNTEAFF.

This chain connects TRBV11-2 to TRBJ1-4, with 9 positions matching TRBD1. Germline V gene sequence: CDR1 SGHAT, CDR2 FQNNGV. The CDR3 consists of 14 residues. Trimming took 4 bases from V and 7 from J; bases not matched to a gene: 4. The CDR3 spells CASSSRTGVEKLFF. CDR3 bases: TGTGCCAGCAGCTCTCGGACAGGGGTTGAAAAACTGTTTTTT.

CDR3 DNA: TGCGCCAGCAGCTGGGGTTCGGGGGGCACAGATACGCAGTATTTT. As protein: CASSWGSGGTDTQYF. The gene calls are TRBV5-1 and TRBJ2-3, with D possibly being TRBD2 (6 bases). Deletions cut 3 bases from V and 1 base from J, with 12 bases between. There are 15 residues in the CDR3. The V gene's germline CDR1 is SGHRS and CDR2 YFSETQ.

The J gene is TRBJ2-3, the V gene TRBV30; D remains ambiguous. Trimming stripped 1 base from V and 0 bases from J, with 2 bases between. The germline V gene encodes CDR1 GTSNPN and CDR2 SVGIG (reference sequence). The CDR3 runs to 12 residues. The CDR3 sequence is CAWSASTDTQYF. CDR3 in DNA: TGTGCCTGGAGTGCTAGCACAGATACGCAGTATTTT.

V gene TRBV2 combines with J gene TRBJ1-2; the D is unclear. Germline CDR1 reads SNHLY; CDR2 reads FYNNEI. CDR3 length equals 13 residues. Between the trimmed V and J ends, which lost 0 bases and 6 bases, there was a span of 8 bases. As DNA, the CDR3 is TGTGCCAGCAGTGAAGCAGGGTCGGATGGCTACACCTTC. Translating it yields CASSEAGSDGYTF. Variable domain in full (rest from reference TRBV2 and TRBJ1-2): EPEVTQTPSHQVTQMGQEVILRCVPISNHLYFYWYRQILGQKVEFLVSFYNNEISEKSEIFDDQFSVERPDGSNFTLKIRSTKLEDSAMYFCASSEAGSDGYTFGSGTRLTVV.

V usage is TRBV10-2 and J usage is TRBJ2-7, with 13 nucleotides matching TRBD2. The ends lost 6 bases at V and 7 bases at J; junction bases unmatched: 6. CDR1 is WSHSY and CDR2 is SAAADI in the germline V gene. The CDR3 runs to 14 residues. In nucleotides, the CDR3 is TGCGCCAGCAGACTAGCGGGAGGGCCGGGGGAGCAGTACTTC. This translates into CASRLAGGPGEQYF.

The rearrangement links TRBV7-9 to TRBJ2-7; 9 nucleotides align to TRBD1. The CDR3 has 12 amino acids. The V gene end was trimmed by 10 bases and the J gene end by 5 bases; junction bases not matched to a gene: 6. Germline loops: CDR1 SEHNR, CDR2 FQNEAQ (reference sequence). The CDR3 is CATGQGLNEQYF. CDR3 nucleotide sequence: TGTGCCACCGGACAGGGGTTGAACGAGCAGTACTTC.

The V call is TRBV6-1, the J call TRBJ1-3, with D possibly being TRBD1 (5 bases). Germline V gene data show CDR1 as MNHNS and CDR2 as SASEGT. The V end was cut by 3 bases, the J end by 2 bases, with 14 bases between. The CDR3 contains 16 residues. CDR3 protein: CASSDSGGFAGNTIYF. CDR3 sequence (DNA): TGTGCCAGCAGTGATTCTGGGGGGTTCGCTGGAAACACCATATATTTT.

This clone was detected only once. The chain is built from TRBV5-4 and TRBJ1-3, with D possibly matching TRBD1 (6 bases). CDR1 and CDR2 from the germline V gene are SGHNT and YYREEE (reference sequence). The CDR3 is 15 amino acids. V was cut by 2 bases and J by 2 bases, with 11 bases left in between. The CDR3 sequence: CASSFPEGAGNTIYF. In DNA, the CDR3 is TGTGCCAGCAGCTTTCCGGAGGGGGCTGGAAACACCATATATTTT. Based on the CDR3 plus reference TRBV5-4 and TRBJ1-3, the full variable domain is ETGVTQSPTHLIKTRGQQVTLRCSSQSGHNTVSWYQQALGQGPQFIFQYYREEENGRGNFPPRFSGLQFPNYSSELNVNALELDDSALYLCASSFPEGAGNTIYFGEGSWLTVV.

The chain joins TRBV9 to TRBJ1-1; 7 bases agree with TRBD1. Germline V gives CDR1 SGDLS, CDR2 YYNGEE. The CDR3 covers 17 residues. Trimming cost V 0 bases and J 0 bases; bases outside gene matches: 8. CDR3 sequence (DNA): TGTGCCAGCAGCGTAGTAAGTACAGGGGCGGTGAACACTGAAGCTTTCTTT. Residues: CASSVVSTGAVNTEAFF.

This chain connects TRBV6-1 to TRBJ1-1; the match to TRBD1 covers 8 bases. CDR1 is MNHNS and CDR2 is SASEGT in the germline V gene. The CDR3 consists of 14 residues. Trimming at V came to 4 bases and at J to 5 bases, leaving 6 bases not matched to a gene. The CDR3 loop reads CASSARGLETEAFF. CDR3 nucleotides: TGTGCCAGCAGTGCCAGGGGGCTGGAGACTGAAGCTTTCTTT.

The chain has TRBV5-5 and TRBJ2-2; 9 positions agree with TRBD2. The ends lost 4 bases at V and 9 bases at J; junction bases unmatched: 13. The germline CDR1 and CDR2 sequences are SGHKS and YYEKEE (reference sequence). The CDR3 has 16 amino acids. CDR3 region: CASSPGGGGVSRELFF. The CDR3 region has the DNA TGTGCCAGCAGCCCGGGAGGCGGGGGGGTTAGCCGGGAGCTGTTTTTT.

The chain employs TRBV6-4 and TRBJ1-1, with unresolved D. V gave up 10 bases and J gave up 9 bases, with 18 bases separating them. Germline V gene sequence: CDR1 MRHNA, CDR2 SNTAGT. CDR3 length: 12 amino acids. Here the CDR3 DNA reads TGTGCCACGAAACCAAGGCAGAAACAAGCTTTCTTT. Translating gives CATKPRQKQAFF.

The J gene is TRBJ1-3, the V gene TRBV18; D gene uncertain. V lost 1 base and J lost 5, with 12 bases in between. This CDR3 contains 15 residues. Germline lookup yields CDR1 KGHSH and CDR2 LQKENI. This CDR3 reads CASSPQGTGRNTIYF. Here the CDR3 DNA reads TGTGCCAGCTCACCACAGGGAACGGGGAGAAACACCATATATTTT.

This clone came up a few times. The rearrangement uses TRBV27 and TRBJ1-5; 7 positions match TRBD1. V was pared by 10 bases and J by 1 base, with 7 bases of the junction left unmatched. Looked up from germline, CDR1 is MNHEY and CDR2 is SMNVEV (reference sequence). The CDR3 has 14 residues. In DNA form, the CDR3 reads TGTGCCACCTCAGGACAGGCCAGCAATCAGCCCCAGCATTTT. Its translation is CATSGQASNQPQHF.

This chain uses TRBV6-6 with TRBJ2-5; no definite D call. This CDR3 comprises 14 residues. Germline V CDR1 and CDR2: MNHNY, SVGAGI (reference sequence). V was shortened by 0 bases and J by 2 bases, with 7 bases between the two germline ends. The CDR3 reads CASSYSRAQETQYF. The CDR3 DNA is TGTGCCAGCAGTTACTCGAGAGCGCAAGAGACCCAGTACTTC.

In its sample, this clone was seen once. The chain's CDR3 is CAISESTTGGLAWNEQFF. The DNA of the CDR3 is TGTGCCATCAGTGAGTCGACGACAGGGGGCTTAGCATGGAATGAGCAGTTCTTC. J is TRBJ2-1 and V is TRBV10-3, with TRBD1 identical over 10 bases. J gave up 7 bases and V 0 bases, and 12 bases lay outside the gene matches. Germline CDR1 is ENHRY and CDR2 is SYGVKD. The CDR3 sequence is 18 residues long.

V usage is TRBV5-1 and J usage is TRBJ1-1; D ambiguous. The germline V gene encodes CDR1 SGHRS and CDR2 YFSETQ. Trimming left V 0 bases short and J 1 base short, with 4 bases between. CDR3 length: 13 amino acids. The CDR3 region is CASSLGGNTEAFF. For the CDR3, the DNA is TGCGCCAGCAGCTTGGGGGGGAACACTGAAGCTTTCTTT.

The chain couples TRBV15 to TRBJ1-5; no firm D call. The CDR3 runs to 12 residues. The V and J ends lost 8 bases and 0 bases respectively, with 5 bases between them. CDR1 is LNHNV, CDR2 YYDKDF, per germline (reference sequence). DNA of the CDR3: TGTGCCACCCGGAATAGCAATCAGCCCCAGCATTTT. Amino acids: CATRNSNQPQHF. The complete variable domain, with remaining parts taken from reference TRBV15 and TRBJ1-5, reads DAMVIQNPRYQVTQFGKPVTLSCSQTLNHNVMYWYQQKSSQAPKLLFHYYDKDFNNEADTPDNFQSRRPNTSFCFLDIRSPGLGDTAMYLCATRNSNQPQHFGDGTRLSIL.

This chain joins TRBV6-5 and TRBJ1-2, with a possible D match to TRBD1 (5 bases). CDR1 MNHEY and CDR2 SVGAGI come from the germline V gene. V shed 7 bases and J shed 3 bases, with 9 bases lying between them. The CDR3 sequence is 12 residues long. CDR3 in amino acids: CASMMGDYGYTF. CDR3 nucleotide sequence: TGTGCCAGCATGATGGGGGACTATGGCTACACCTTC.